Below, 27 T cell receptor beta chains from the same sample are listed, as sequenced in a study of blood T cell repertoires in COVID-19. Here immunoSEQ multiplex PCR was the method, and the copy in TCRdb shows in-frame clones only, minus some. The data show around 450,000 clones, 75% to 90% seen once. Material for sequencing was peripheral blood. All receptors derive from a woman between 25 and 40 years old with acute or convalescent COVID-19.

The rearrangement links TRBV24-1 to TRBJ2-5; TRBD2 matches 9 bases. CDR3 size: 19 residues. CDR1 and CDR2 (germline): KGHDR, SFDVKD. V gave up 3 bases and J gave up 2 bases; unmatched junction bases: 15. The CDR3 coding sequence is TGTGCCACCAGTGATCCCCCCGGTGCGGGGGGGCTAAGGCAAGAGACCCAGTACTTC. It encodes CATSDPPGAGGLRQETQYF.

The gene calls are TRBV10-1 and TRBJ2-3, with 7 bases matching TRBD2. This CDR3 is 13 amino acids long. The germline V gene encodes CDR1 WNHNN and CDR2 SYGVQD (reference sequence). The V gene end was trimmed by 5 bases and the J gene end by 4 bases; junction bases not matched to a gene: 3. Here the CDR3 reads CASSLTSPDTQYF. For the CDR3, the DNA is TGCGCCAGCAGTTTGACTAGCCCAGATACGCAGTATTTT.

In this sample, this clone turned up once. V usage is TRBV5-1 and J usage is TRBJ2-2; perhaps TRBD1 as D (6 bases). V was pared by 4 bases and J by 2 bases, with 9 bases between. This CDR3 is 14 amino acids long. Germline lookup yields CDR1 SGHRS and CDR2 YFSETQ. This CDR3 is CASSQGRNTGELFF. DNA for the CDR3: TGCGCCAGCAGCCAGGGGAGAAACACCGGGGAGCTGTTTTTT. Drawing the rest from reference TRBV5-1 and TRBJ2-2, the complete variable domain is KAGVTQTPRYLIKTRGQQVTLSCSPISGHRSVSWYQQTPGQGLQFLFEYFSETQRNKGNFPGRFSGRQFSNSRSEMNVSTLELGDSALYLCASSQGRNTGELFFGEGSRLTVL.

The gene calls are TRBV19 and TRBJ2-3, with 8 bases that match TRBD2. The CDR3 sequence is 16 residues long. With V trimmed by 9 bases and J by 2 bases, 13 bases remained unmatched. Germline V gene sequence: CDR1 LNHDA, CDR2 SQIVND (reference sequence). The chain's CDR3 is CASVITSGRDTDTQYF. In nucleotides, the CDR3 is TGTGCCAGCGTCATAACTAGCGGACGAGACACAGATACGCAGTATTTT.

The V and J genes are TRBV3-1 (or the pseudogene TRBV3-2) and TRBJ2-5, with 8 positions matching TRBD2. The CDR3 runs 17 residues. Germline assignment: CDR1 LGHDT and CDR2 YNNKEL (reference sequence). Trimming removed 1 base from V and 2 bases from J; junction bases left unmatched: 9. CDR3 in DNA: TGTGCCAGCAGCCAAGTGGCGGGGGGACCTCTTCAAGAGACCCAGTACTTC. Translated: CASSQVAGGPLQETQYF.

The table lists this clone with a count of one. The chain joins TRBV7-9 to TRBJ2-5; TRBD1 aligns across 9 bases. The germline CDR1 and CDR2 sequences are SEHNR and FQNEAQ (reference sequence). This CDR3 comprises 14 residues. Trimming took 5 bases from V and 5 from J; bases not matched to a gene: 6. The DNA of the CDR3 is TGTGCCAGCAGCCAGGGACAGGGTTGGGAGACCCAGTACTTC. Encoded protein: CASSQGQGWETQYF.

The chain links TRBV12-3 or TRBV12-4 to TRBJ1-4; no clear D gene. Trimming took 6 bases from V and 2 from J, leaving 7 bases between them. The CDR3 extends over 13 amino acids. The CDR3 loop reads CASRERTNEKLFF. The CDR3, as DNA: TGTGCCAGCAGGGAGAGGACTAATGAAAAACTGTTTTTT.

A single count supports this clone. The chain carries TRBV5-1 and TRBJ2-2; 7 nucleotides agree with TRBD2. The CDR3 loop spans 16 amino acids. Trimming at V came to 0 bases and at J to 4 bases, leaving 6 bases not matched to a gene. Germline lookup yields CDR1 SGHRS and CDR2 YFSETQ. DNA of the CDR3: TGCGCCAGCAGCTTGGATTCGGGACTACCCACCGGGGAGCTGTTTTTT. It encodes CASSLDSGLPTGELFF.

The CDR3 here is CASSDIRGRNTEAFF. CDR3 DNA: TGTGCCAGCAGCGACATAAGGGGGCGGAACACTGAAGCTTTCTTT. The chain couples TRBV9 to TRBJ1-1, with 7 bases fitting TRBD1. Trimming at V came to 3 bases and at J to 1 base, leaving 6 bases not matched to a gene. The length of the CDR3 is 15 residues. From germline, CDR1 is SGDLS and CDR2 YYNGEE. The full variable domain, in which reference TRBV9 and TRBJ1-1 provide the parts outside the CDR3, is DSGVTQTPKHLITATGQRVTLRCSPRSGDLSVYWYQQSLDQGLQFLIQYYNGEERAKGNILERFSAQQFPDLHSELNLSSLELGDSALYFCASSDIRGRNTEAFFGQGTRLTVV.

The chain combines TRBV13 with TRBJ2-7; 7 bases align to TRBD1. Germline V lookup: CDR1 PRHDT, CDR2 FYEKMQ (reference sequence). The CDR3 spans 16 residues. J was trimmed by 0 bases and V by 5 bases; bases with no gene match: 10. The CDR3 is CASSPGARGNSYEQYF. Written as DNA, the CDR3 is TGTGCCAGCAGCCCAGGCGCCAGGGGGAACTCCTACGAGCAGTACTTC.

This rearrangement joins TRBV4-1 to TRBJ2-5; no reliable D call. Germline V gives CDR1 MGHRA, CDR2 YSYEKL. The CDR3 is 13 residues long. Trimming shortened V by 1 base and J by 5 bases, and 8 bases separated the two germline ends. The DNA of the CDR3 is TGCGCCAGCAGCCAAGTGGAGACGGAGACCCAGTACTTC. This encodes CASSQVETETQYF.

This chain uses TRBV3-1 (or the pseudogene TRBV3-2) with TRBJ1-1; D remains unclear. V lost 1 base and J 1 base, leaving 10 bases between the germline ends. The CDR3 runs to 15 residues. The germline gives CDR1 LGHDT, CDR2 YNNKEL (reference sequence). The CDR3: CASSQGWQSNTEAFF. The CDR3 coding sequence is TGTGCCAGCAGCCAAGGATGGCAGTCGAACACTGAAGCTTTCTTT.

On this clone: This CDR3 is missing its conserved last phenylalanine or tryptophan, likely due to a read error. The V and J genes are TRBV11-2 and TRBJ2-7; no reliable D call. The CDR3 length is 12 residues. Trimming pared 5 bases from V and 6 bases from J, leaving 11 bases between. From germline, CDR1 is SGHAT and CDR2 FQNNGV. CDR3 bases: TGTGCCAGCAGCCCCGGGTACGCCGAGCAGTACTCC. Its protein is CASSPGYAEQYS.

This chain connects TRBV28 to TRBJ1-6, with a possible D match to TRBD1 (5 bases). The length of the CDR3 is 15 residues. V was trimmed by 5 bases and J by 8 bases, leaving 16 bases between them. Germline V gives CDR1 MDHEN, CDR2 SYDVKM. CDR3 region: CASSPGSGRYSPLHF. As DNA, the CDR3 is TGTGCCAGCAGTCCTGGGTCAGGGCGATATTCACCCCTCCACTTT.

The CDR3 sequence: CATSRDKVGGQDEQYF. In DNA form, the CDR3 reads TGTGCCACCAGCAGAGATAAGGTGGGGGGGCAGGACGAGCAGTACTTC. This sequence joins TRBV15 and TRBJ2-7; weak D call: TRBD2 (7 bases). V was clipped by 0 bases and J by 5 bases, with 17 bases between them. The germline V gene encodes CDR1 LNHNV and CDR2 YYDKDF (reference sequence). The CDR3 loop spans 16 amino acids.

V and J are TRBV5-4 and TRBJ2-3, with D perhaps matching TRBD1 (6 bases). V was trimmed by 3 bases and J by 2 bases, leaving 10 bases between them. The CDR3 length is 14 residues. The germline gives CDR1 SGHNT, CDR2 YYREEE (reference sequence). CDR3 sequence: CASSSRDNTDTQYF. The CDR3 nucleotides read TGTGCCAGCAGCTCCCGGGACAACACAGATACGCAGTATTTT.

This chain joins TRBV4-1 and TRBJ2-1, with unresolved D. The germline V and J ends were trimmed by 1 base and 9 bases, with 16 bases remaining between them. Germline loops: CDR1 MGHRA, CDR2 YSYEKL. The CDR3 has 15 amino acids. The CDR3 DNA sequence: TGCGCCAGCAGCCAAGGATCCGGGTTTTTTAGTGAGCAGTTCTTC. The encoded protein is CASSQGSGFFSEQFF.

This sequence joins TRBV7-2 and TRBJ1-1; TRBD1 agrees at 7 bases. Looked up from germline, CDR1 is SGHTA and CDR2 is FQGNSA. The CDR3 has 16 amino acids. The trim removed 4 bases at V and 1 base at J, leaving 9 bases unmatched. The CDR3 DNA sequence: TGTGCCAGCAGCTCCTGGGGGACAGCTGAGAACACTGAAGCTTTCTTT. Translation: CASSSWGTAENTEAFF.

This clone was seen a few times. V usage is TRBV12-5 and J usage is TRBJ2-2, with D unclear. This CDR3 comprises 15 residues. Trimming took 0 bases from V and 4 from J, leaving 9 bases between them. Germline V gene data show CDR1 as LGHNT and CDR2 as FRNRAP. The CDR3 region is CASGLVVSTTGELFF. As DNA, the CDR3 is TGTGCTAGTGGTTTGGTAGTTAGTACCACCGGGGAGCTGTTTTTT.

The rearrangement joins TRBV9 to TRBJ1-4; D is uncertain. Between the trimmed V and J ends, which lost 2 bases and 4 bases, there was a span of 9 bases. Germline V gives CDR1 SGDLS, CDR2 YYNGEE. This CDR3 spans 14 amino acids. CDR3: CASSVRAGNEKLFF. Here the CDR3 DNA reads TGTGCCAGCAGCGTGAGGGCGGGTAATGAAAAACTGTTTTTT.

The chain joins TRBV6-2 or TRBV6-3 to TRBJ2-3; weak D call: TRBD1 (7 bases). The CDR3 spans 14 residues. The V end lost 5 bases, the J end lost 4 bases, and 13 bases lay between the germline ends. The V gene's germline CDR1 is MNHEY and CDR2 SVGEGT. DNA of the CDR3: TGTGCCAGCAGTGAGGAGGGGGCGTCAGATACGCAGTATTTT. Its translation: CASSEEGASDTQYF.

V usage is TRBV7-9 and J usage is TRBJ1-5, with D possibly TRBD1 on 5 matching bases. The V end lost 5 bases, the J end lost 3 bases, and 11 bases lay between the germline ends. The CDR3 is made up of 14 amino acids. The germline CDR1 and CDR2 sequences are SEHNR and FQNEAQ (reference sequence). The CDR3 DNA is TGTGCCAGCAGCCCGGACACCTCCAATCAGCCCCAGCATTTT. Protein: CASSPDTSNQPQHF. Supplemented by reference TRBV7-9 and TRBJ1-5, the full variable domain reads DTGVSQNPRHKITKRGQNVTFRCDPISEHNRLYWYRQTLGQGPEFLTYFQNEAQLEKSRLLSDRFSAERPKGSFSTLEIQRTEQGDSAMYLCASSPDTSNQPQHFGDGTRLSIL.

The DNA of the CDR3 is TGTGCCAGCAGCCAAGAGCTAGCGGGGAACAATGAGCAGTTCTTC. The encoded protein is CASSQELAGNNEQFF. The rearrangement links TRBV4-2 to TRBJ2-1; TRBD2 agrees at 9 bases. V lost 0 bases and J lost 5; bases outside the gene matches: 2. Germline CDR1 and CDR2: LGHNA and YNFKEQ. This CDR3 region has 15 residues.

This chain joins TRBV5-6 and TRBJ1-2; 8 nucleotides agree with TRBD1. The junction had 10 bases not matched to a gene; V was cut back by 4 bases and J by 5 bases. CDR1 and CDR2 (germline): SGHDT, YYEEEE. The CDR3 length is 15 residues. The DNA of the CDR3 is TGTGCCAGCAGCGCCGGGGCAGGGGGCGCGTATGGCTACACCTTC. This encodes CASSAGAGGAYGYTF.

The chain uses TRBV9 and TRBJ1-6, with 9 bases aligning to TRBD1. V lost 4 bases and J lost 7; bases outside the gene matches: 6. Looked up from germline, CDR1 is SGDLS and CDR2 is YYNGEE. The CDR3 sequence is 15 residues long. The CDR3 is CASSPWDRANSPLHF. CDR3 sequence (DNA): TGTGCCAGCAGCCCATGGGACAGGGCGAATTCACCCCTCCACTTT.

The rearrangement uses TRBV7-6 and TRBJ1-2; D gene unclear. The CDR3 runs 13 residues. V shed 8 bases and J shed 8 bases, with 18 bases lying between them. From germline, CDR1 is SGHVS and CDR2 FNYEAQ. CDR3 region: CASSVTVGRGYTF. CDR3 sequence (DNA): TGTGCCAGCTCAGTGACGGTAGGGAGAGGCTACACCTTC.

V gene TRBV28 combines with J gene TRBJ2-2; 8 nucleotides match TRBD1. V trimming: 6 bases; J trimming: 2 bases; junction bases outside the gene matches: 5. This CDR3 is 15 amino acids long. The germline V gene has CDR1 MDHEN and CDR2 SYDVKM. The CDR3, as DNA: TGTGCCAGCAGCTGGGGACAGGCTAACACCGGGGAGCTGTTTTTT. Its translation: CASSWGQANTGELFF.